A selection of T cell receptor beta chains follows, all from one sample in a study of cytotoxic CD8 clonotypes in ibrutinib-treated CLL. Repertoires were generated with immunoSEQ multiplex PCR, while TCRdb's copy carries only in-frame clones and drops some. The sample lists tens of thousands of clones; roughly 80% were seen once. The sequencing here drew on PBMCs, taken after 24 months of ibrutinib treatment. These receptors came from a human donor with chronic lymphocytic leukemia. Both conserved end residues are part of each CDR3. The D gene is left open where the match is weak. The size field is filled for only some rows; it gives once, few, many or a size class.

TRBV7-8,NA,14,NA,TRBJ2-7,TGTGCCAGCAGCCTGGGGCTCTCGTCCTACGAGCAGTACTTC,CASSLGLSSYEQYF
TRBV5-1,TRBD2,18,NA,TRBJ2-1,TGCGCCAGCAGCTTGATGATCACCGGGACTAGCGGATACAATGAGCAGTTCTTC,CASSLMITGTSGYNEQFF
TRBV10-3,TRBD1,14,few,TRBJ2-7,TGTGCCATCAGGACGGACAGGGGATCCTACGAGCAGTACTTC,CAIRTDRGSYEQYF
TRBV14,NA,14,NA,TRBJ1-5,TGTGCCAGCAGCAAAACAGGATACAATCAGCCCCAGCATTTT,CASSKTGYNQPQHF
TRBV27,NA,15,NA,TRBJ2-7,TGTGCCAGCAGCCGGTCGGGGGTGGGGTCCTACGAGCAGTACTTC,CASSRSGVGSYEQYF
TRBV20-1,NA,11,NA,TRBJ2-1,TGCAGTGCCCCCCTTAACCCCAAGCAGTTCTTC,CSAPLNPKQFF
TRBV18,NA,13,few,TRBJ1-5,TGTGCCAGCTCAGAGGACAGAAATCAGCCCCAGCATTTT,CASSEDRNQPQHF
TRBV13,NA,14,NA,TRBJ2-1,TGTGCCACAAAATCATGGGGCAGCAACAATGAGCAGTTCTTC,CATKSWGSNNEQFF
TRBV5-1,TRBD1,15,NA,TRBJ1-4,TGCGCCAGCAGCTTACTGACAGGGGAGGTGCGGAAACTGTTTTTT,CASSLLTGEVRKLFF
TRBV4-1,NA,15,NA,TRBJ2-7,TGCGCCAGCAGCCAAGAAGGGGCTAGCGTCGACGAGCAGTACTTC,CASSQEGASVDEQYF
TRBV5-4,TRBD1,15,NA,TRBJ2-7,TGTGCCAGCAGCGGCGACCAACAGGGGTTCTTGGAGCAGTACTTC,CASSGDQQGFLEQYF
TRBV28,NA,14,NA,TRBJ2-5,TGTGCCAGCAGCTGGGGACGGGACGGAGAGACCCAGTACTTC,CASSWGRDGETQYF
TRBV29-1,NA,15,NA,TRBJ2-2,TGCAGCGTTGGTTCTCGCGGGTCGAACACCGGGGAGCTGTTTTTT,CSVGSRGSNTGELFF
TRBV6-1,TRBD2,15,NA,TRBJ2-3,TGTGCCAGCAGTGCGGGACTAGCGGGAGTTCGAGGGCAGTATTTT,CASSAGLAGVRGQYF
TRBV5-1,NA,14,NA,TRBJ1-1,TGCGCCAGCAGCTTGAGGGACGGACCCACTGAAGCTTTCTTT,CASSLRDGPTEAFF
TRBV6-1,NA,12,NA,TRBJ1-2,TGTGCCAGCAGTCCTGAGGGCTATGGCTACACCTTC,CASSPEGYGYTF
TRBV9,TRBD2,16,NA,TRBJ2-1,TGTGCCAGCAGCGTAGGGACGGGAGGGGGATACAATGAGCAGTTCTTC,CASSVGTGGGYNEQFF
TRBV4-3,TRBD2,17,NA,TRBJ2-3,TGCGCCAGCAGCCAAGCAATTCGGACTAGCGGGAAAGATACGCAGTATTTT,CASSQAIRTSGKDTQYF
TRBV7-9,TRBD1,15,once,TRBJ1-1,TGTGCCAGCAGCTCGATACAGGGGGGATTGGCTGAAGCTTTCTTT,CASSSIQGGLAEAFF
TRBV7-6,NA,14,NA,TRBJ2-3,TGTGCCAGCAGCTTAGCCGGGATGCGGAATACGCAGTATTTT,CASSLAGMRNTQYF
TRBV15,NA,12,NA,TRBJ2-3,TGTGCCACCAGCCCAGACACAGATACGCAGTATTTT,CATSPDTDTQYF
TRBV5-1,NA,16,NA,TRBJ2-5,TGCGCCAGCAGCTTGGAGGGTCAGCCAAAACAAGAGACCCAGTACTTC,CASSLEGQPKQETQYF
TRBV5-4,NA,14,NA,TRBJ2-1,TGTGCCAGCAGCCCAGTCGGGCCCTTCAATGAGCAGTTCTTC,CASSPVGPFNEQFF
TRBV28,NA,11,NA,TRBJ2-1,TGTGCCAGCAGTTCGGACAATGAGCAGTTCTTC,CASSSDNEQFF
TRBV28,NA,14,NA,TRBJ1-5,TGTGCCAGCCTTTGGCAGGGCCTTAATCAGCCCCAGCATTTT,CASLWQGLNQPQHF
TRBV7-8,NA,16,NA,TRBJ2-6,TGTGCCAGCAGCTCTATTCGGGGCTCTGGGGCCAACGTCCTGACTTTC,CASSSIRGSGANVLTF
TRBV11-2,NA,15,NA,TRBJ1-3,TGTGCCAGCAGCCCCCGAGGGGCCTCTGGAAACACCATATATTTT,CASSPRGASGNTIYF
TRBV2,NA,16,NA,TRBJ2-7,TGTGCCAGCATAAGTGGGGGAAGGGCCCGCTCCTACGAGCAGTACTTC,CASISGGRARSYEQYF
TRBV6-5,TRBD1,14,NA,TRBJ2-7,TGTGCCAGCAAATTGGGACAGGGAGGACTCGAGCAGTACTTC,CASKLGQGGLEQYF
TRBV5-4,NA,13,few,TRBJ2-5,TGTGCCAGCAGCTCTCAGGGACTAGAGACCCAGTACTTC,CASSSQGLETQYF
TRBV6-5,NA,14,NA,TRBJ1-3,TGTGCCAGCAGTTACTCGCAGGCAGGGGACACCATATATTTT,CASSYSQAGDTIYF
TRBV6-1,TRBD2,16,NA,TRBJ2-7,TGTGCCAGCAGTGAACTCTTAGCGGGAGGGCCATACGAGCAGTACTTC,CASSELLAGGPYEQYF
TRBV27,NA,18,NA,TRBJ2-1,TGTGCCAGCAGTTTTTCGGGAAAGGCTAGCCGGGACTACAATGAGCAGTTCTTC,CASSFSGKASRDYNEQFF
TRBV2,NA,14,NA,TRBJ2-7,TGTGCCAGCAGTGAAGTGGGCACAGGGAGCGAGCAGTACTTC,CASSEVGTGSEQYF
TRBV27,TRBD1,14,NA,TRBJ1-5,TGTGCCAGCAGTGACAGGGGGCCCTATCAGCCCCAGCATTTT,CASSDRGPYQPQHF
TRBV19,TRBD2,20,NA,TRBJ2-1,TGTGCCAGTGCCGCGTTTGTTGCTGCGGGACTAGCGGGAGAAACGGATGAGCAGTTCTTC,CASAAFVAAGLAGETDEQFF
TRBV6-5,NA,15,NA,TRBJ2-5,TGTGCCAGCAGTTACAAGGACAGGGAGGGGGAGACCCAGTACTTC,CASSYKDREGETQYF